The sequence of this TCR beta chain was determined in a study of blood T cell repertoires in COVID-19 (dated by TCRdb to 2019 to 2021). For the study in its entirety: Collaborator samples came from the United States, Italy and Spain and covered acute and convalescent phases of COVID-19. The repertoires were released in a freely available public database meant as a resource for research on the immune response to SARS-CoV-2. Where available, HLA class I and class II types were taken from metadata supplied by the sample provider and were not determined by assay-based typing. The prospective study material was composed of cDNA or gDNA derived from T cells, B-cell-depleted T cells, or PBMCs. The samples were drawn from two sources: the first 160 participants of the ongoing ImmuneRACE study, and fewer than 1,500 subjects contributed by 6 global collaborators. The dataset comprised deeply sampled blood TCRbeta repertoires from subjects exposed to, actively infected with, or recovered from COVID-19. Sample metadata almost always included a de-identified subject ID, COVID-19 status, age in years and sex.

In Seattle, one collaborating source enrolled patients while the infection was active and tracked those patients longitudinally over the course of disease. Each collaborating institution followed its own protocols to collect whole blood in K2EDTA tubes. For TCRbeta analysis, collaborator samples were shipped as frozen whole blood, as isolated PBMCs, or as DNA extracted from either sample type. TCRbeta CDR3 regions were amplified from genomic DNA by means of the immunoSEQ Assay, a bias-controlled multiplex PCR. Concerning the study's data processing: Nucleated cell counts per sample were estimated from amplification of reference gene primers within the assay. Sequence reads were collapsed and filtered to measure the absolute abundance of every unique TCRbeta CDR3 rearrangement. For each sample, productive Simpson clonality was calculated as the square root of Simpson's diversity index across productive rearrangements. Drawn from immuneACCESS, this table holds only the in-frame rearrangements with V and J called that TCRdb kept. Clones are partly lost; checked studies trace under half to an unresolved V gene and leave the rest unexplained. For V, J and clone size, that table is used; D and trimming come from the DNA. Here the sample has 100,000 or so clones; 75% to 90% occur a single time. The ten largest clones capture roughly 5.6% of the sample.

The CDR3, cysteine through phenylalanine, is 13 amino acids long. The CDR3 DNA has 39 bases and is translated from base 1. Clipping removes 4 bases from V and 3 bases from J, with 3 as the unmatched junction base count. The CDR1 and CDR2 encoded by the germline V gene are MNHEY and SVGEGT. The paper's findings and limits, for the study overall: How much clinical and demographic metadata was included differed by source and by participant, and the metadata was provided uncurated.

Comments on this clone: Its target antigen remains unknown. No much larger clonotype is one base removed from it; base qualities were not supplied.

The V and J genes are TRBV6-2 or TRBV6-3 and TRBJ2-7; 7 nucleotides in the junction match TRBD1. Sequencing was carried out using peripheral blood. This receptor was identified in a woman aged 45-65 years with COVID-19, enrolled during active disease. The CDR3 amino acid sequence is: CASSSDRVYEQYF. The nucleotides read TGTGCCAGCAGTTCCGACAGGGTCTACGAGCAGTACTTC.